This is a list of T cell receptor beta chains from one sample in a study of identical twins. TCRdb called the 5' RACE reads again in MiXCR, with one record for every CDR3 protein. The table lists 1,800,000 or so distinct CDR3 sequences, 25% to 35% of them singletons. The specimen sequenced was cord blood. These receptors all stem from a newborn girl in good health. The CDR3 runs from the conserved cysteine through the conserved F or W. The order of the fields is D gene, V gene, clone size, J gene, CDR3 protein, CDR3 DNA. A D gene is named only where the DNA matches it firmly. Expanded clones get a size class; other rows say once, few or many, or leave the size out.

D: .; V: TRBV27; size: few; J: TRBJ2-7; CDR3: CASSVQFSYEQYF; DNA: TGTGCCAGCAGTGTACAGTTCTCCTACGAGCAGTACTTC
D: .; V: TRBV20-1; size: .; J: TRBJ2-6; CDR3: CGARDRLGTNNGANVLTF; DNA: TGCGGTGCTAGAGATCGCCTGGGGACGAATAATGGGGCCAACGTCCTGACTTTC
D: .; V: TRBV20-1; size: .; J: TRBJ2-1; CDR3: CSAREGAAYNEQFF; DNA: TGCAGTGCTAGAGAGGGAGCGGCCTACAATGAGCAGTTCTTC
D: TRBD1; V: TRBV3-1; size: few; J: TRBJ1-2; CDR3: CASSQPTGVGGYTF; DNA: TGTGCCAGCAGCCAGCCAACAGGGGTTGGTGGCTACACCTTC
D: TRBD2; V: TRBV7-9; size: few; J: TRBJ2-1; CDR3: CASPPGGRSYNEQFF; DNA: TGTGCCAGTCCCCCGGGGGGTCGCTCCTACAATGAGCAGTTCTTC
D: .; V: TRBV7-2; size: few; J: TRBJ2-2; CDR3: CASSLFHSGTGELFF; DNA: TGTGCCAGCAGCTTATTCCATTCGGGGACCGGGGAGCTGTTTTTT
D: .; V: TRBV7-8; size: .; J: TRBJ2-3; CDR3: CASNSQGPFGQYF; DNA: TGTGCCAGCAACTCCCAGGGACCTTTCGGGCAGTATTTT
D: .; V: TRBV12-3/TRBV12-4; size: few; J: TRBJ2-6; CDR3: CASSDQTGTLSGANVLTF; DNA: TGTGCCAGCAGTGATCAGACAGGAACACTTTCTGGGGCCAACGTCCTGACTTTC
D: .; V: TRBV7-9; size: .; J: TRBJ1-5; CDR3: CASSLEARSPQHF; DNA: TGTGCCAGCAGCTTAGAAGCCAGGTCGCCCCAGCATTTT
D: .; V: TRBV10-1; size: few; J: TRBJ1-2; CDR3: CASSESRTITNYGYTF; DNA: TGTGCCAGCAGTGAGTCCCGGACGATCACCAACTATGGCTACACCTTC
D: TRBD2; V: TRBV7-2; size: few; J: TRBJ2-1; CDR3: CASSLRLAFGQFF; DNA: TGTGCCAGCAGCCTGAGACTAGCATTTGGGCAGTTCTTC
D: .; V: TRBV29-1; size: .; J: TRBJ1-2; CDR3: CSVDHLNYGYTF; DNA: TGCAGCGTTGACCACTTGAACTATGGCTACACCTTC
D: .; V: TRBV27; size: .; J: TRBJ2-5; CDR3: CASSLVARTVQETQYF; DNA: TGTGCCAGCAGTTTAGTTGCTCGGACAGTCCAAGAGACCCAGTACTTC
D: TRBD1; V: TRBV6-1; size: .; J: TRBJ1-1; CDR3: CASYFDRGPNTEAFF; DNA: TGTGCCAGTTACTTCGACAGGGGCCCGAACACTGAAGCTTTCTTT
D: TRBD2; V: TRBV6-5; size: .; J: TRBJ2-7; CDR3: CASSRKREWSYEQYF; DNA: TGTGCCAGCAGCCGTAAGCGGGAGTGGTCCTACGAGCAGTACTTC
D: TRBD1; V: TRBV6-6; size: .; J: TRBJ1-2; CDR3: CAGSYRGPSYGYTF; DNA: TGTGCCGGCAGTTACAGGGGGCCCTCTTATGGCTACACCTTC
D: .; V: TRBV5-1; size: .; J: TRBJ2-1; CDR3: CASSLADRGINEQFF; DNA: TGCGCCAGCAGCTTGGCAGACCGCGGAATCAATGAGCAGTTCTTC
D: TRBD1; V: TRBV12-3/TRBV12-4; size: few; J: TRBJ2-4; CDR3: CASSDPGGGKNIQYF; DNA: TGTGCCAGCAGCGACCCAGGGGGCGGCAAAAACATTCAGTACTTC